Included here is one TCR beta chain sequence, with context. Its antigen is currently unknown. CDR1 and CDR2 (germline): KGHSH, LQKENI. V was clipped by 3 bases and J by 4 bases; unmatched bases: 5. CDR3 length: 14 residues. The sample comes from a study of T cell responses to AZD1222 COVID-19 vaccine. Study results and caveats: At baseline, seropositivity was found in only a handful of AZD1222 recipients. Unmutated regions of variants are reportedly targeted by nearly half of spike-specific TCRs. Breadth and depth of Spike-specific TCRs rose after two AZD1222 doses.

Assay used: immunoSEQ multiplex PCR; TCRdb lists only in-frame clones, some missing. Altogether fewer than 70,000 clones are present, 65% to 80% being singletons, with the ten largest covering under 4.5%. The sample in question was peripheral blood, obtained 28 days after the second AZD1222 dose. J is TRBJ1-2 and V is TRBV18; 7 bases agree with TRBD1. The sequence was obtained from an adult who received the AZD1222 COVID-19 vaccine. The CDR3 here is CASSPAGGSYGYTF. CDR3 in DNA: TGTGCCAGCTCACCTGCAGGGGGTTCCTATGGCTACACCTTC.